This TCR beta chain was found in a study of Ad26.COV2.S vaccination and SARS-CoV-2 variants. On this clone itself: Its antigen is undetermined. A read error may account for a junction end that differs from germline.

Notes on the study in general: Placebo recipients and vaccine recipients were similar in non-spike TCR breadth. Compared with placebo recipients, vaccine recipients had higher spike-specific TCR breadth.

Treatment defined: roughly 20 received Ad26.COV2.S at low or high dose, single or two shots; 5 received placebo; per-sample allocation not given. Specimens were obtained on day 63 following the first vaccine or placebo injection. Vaccination used an Ad26 vector expressing Wuhan-strain SARS-CoV-2 spike. In germline, CDR1 is DFQATT, CDR2 SNEGSKA (reference sequence). The length of the CDR3 is 10 residues. Some clones are missing from TCRdb's copy, which holds only in-frame ones; the method was immunoSEQ multiplex PCR. The sample has a few hundred thousand clones, 75% to 90% seen once. This rearrangement joins TRBV20-1 to TRBJ2-1; no reliable D call. This receptor was taken from a person between 18 and 59 years old who received the Ad26.COV2.S COVID-19 vaccine or a placebo. The specimen comprised peripheral blood, sampled in a trial of Ad26.COV2.S vaccine versus placebo. Written as DNA, the CDR3 is TGCAGTGCTTACGACAAGGAGCAGTTCTTC. This gives the protein CSAYDKEQFF.